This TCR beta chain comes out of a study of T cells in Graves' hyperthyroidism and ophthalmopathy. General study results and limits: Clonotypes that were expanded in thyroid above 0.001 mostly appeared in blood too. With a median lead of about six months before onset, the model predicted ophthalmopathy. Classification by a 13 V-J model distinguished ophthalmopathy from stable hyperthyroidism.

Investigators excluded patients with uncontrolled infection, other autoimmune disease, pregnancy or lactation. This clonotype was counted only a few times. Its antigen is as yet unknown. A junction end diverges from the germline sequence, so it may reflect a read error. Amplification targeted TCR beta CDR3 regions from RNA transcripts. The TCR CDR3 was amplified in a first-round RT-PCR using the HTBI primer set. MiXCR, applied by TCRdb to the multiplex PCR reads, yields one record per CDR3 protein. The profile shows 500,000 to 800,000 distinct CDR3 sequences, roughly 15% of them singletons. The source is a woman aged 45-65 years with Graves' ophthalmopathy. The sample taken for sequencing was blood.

The CDR3 region is CASSSYGRGPGDTQCF. CDR3 DNA sequence: TGTGCCAGCAGCTCATACGGACGGGGGCCGGGAGATACGCAGTGTTTT. This rearrangement joins TRBV11-2 to TRBJ2-3; D possibly matches TRBD1 or TRBD2 (6 bases each). Germline CDR1 and CDR2: SGHAT and FQNNGV. This CDR3 contains 16 residues.